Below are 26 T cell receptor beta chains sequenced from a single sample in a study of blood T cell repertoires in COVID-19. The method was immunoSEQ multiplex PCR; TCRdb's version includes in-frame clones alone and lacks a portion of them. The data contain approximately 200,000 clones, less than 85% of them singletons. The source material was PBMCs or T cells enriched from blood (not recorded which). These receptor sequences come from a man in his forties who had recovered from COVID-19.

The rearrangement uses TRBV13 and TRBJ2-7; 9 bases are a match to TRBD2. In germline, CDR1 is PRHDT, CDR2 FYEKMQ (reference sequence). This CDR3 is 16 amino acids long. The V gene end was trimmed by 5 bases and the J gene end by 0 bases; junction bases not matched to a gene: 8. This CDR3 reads CASSHPSGRSSYEQYF. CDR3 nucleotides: TGTGCCAGCAGCCATCCAAGCGGGAGGAGCTCCTACGAGCAGTACTTC.

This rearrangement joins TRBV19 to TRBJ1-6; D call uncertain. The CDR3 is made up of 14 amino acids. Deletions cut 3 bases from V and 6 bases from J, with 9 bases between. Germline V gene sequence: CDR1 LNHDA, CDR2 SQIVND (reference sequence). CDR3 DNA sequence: TGTGCCAGTAGTATCGGAGTGATTAATTCACCCCTCCACTTT. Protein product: CASSIGVINSPLHF.

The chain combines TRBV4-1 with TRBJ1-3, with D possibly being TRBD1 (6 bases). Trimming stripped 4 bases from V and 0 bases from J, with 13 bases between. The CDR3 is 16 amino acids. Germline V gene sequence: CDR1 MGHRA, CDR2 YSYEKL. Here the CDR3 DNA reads TGCGCCAGCAGCCCCCGAAGGACAGACTCTGGAAACACCATATATTTT. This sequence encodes CASSPRRTDSGNTIYF.

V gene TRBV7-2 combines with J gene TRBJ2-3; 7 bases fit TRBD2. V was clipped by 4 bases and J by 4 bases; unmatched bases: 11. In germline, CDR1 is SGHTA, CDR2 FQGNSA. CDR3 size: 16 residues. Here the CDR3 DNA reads TGTGCCAGCAGCTACCCCCGAAGCGGGAATGCAGATACGCAGTATTTT. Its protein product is CASSYPRSGNADTQYF.

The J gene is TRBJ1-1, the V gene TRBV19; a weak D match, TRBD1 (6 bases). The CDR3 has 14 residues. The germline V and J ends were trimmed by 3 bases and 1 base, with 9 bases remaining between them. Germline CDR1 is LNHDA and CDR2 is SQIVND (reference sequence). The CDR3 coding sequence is TGTGCCAGTAGTATGGGACAAACGAACACTGAAGCTTTCTTT. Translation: CASSMGQTNTEAFF.

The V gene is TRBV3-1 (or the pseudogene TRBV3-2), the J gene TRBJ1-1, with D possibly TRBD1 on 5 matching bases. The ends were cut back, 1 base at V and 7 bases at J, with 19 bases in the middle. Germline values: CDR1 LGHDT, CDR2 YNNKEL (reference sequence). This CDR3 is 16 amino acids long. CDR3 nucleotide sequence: TGTGCCAGCAGCCAAGCCGACAGAATCAACCCTCGTGAAGCTTTCTTT. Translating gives CASSQADRINPREAFF.

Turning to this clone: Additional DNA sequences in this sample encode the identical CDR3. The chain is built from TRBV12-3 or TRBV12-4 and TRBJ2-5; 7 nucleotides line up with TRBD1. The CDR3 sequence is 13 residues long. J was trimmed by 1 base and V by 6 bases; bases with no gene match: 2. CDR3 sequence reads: CASRRDSQETQYF. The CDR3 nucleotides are TGTGCCAGCAGAAGGGACAGCCAAGAGACCCAGTACTTC.

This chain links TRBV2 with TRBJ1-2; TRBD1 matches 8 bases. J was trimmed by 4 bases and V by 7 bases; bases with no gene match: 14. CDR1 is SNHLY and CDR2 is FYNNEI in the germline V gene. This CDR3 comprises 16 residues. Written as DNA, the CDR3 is TGTGCCAGCACCACCGTGCAGGGGGCCCTCCTCTATGGCTACACCTTC. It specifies CASTTVQGALLYGYTF.

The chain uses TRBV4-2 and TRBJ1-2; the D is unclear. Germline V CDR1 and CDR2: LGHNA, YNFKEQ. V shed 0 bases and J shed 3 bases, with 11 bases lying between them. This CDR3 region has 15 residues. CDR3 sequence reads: CASSQERIGDYGYTF. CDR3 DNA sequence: TGTGCCAGCAGCCAAGAGCGAATAGGAGACTATGGCTACACCTTC.

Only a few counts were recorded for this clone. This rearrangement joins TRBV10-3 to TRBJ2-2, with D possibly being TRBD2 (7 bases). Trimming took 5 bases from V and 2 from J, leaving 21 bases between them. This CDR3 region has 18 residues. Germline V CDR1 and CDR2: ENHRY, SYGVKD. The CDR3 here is CAISKTGGGGSNTGELFF. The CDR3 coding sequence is TGTGCCATCAGTAAAACGGGGGGCGGCGGGAGTAACACCGGGGAGCTGTTTTTT.

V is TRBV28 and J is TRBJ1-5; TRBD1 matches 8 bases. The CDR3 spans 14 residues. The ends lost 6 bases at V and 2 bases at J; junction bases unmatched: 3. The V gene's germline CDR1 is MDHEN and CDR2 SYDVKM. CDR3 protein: CASRAGGGNQPQHF. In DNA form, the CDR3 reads TGTGCCAGCAGGGCAGGGGGCGGCAATCAGCCCCAGCATTTT.

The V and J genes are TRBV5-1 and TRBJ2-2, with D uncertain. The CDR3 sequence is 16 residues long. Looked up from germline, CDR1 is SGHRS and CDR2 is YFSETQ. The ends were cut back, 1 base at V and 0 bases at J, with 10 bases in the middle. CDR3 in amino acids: CASSLRVVANTGELFF. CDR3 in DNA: TGCGCCAGCAGCTTGCGGGTTGTCGCGAACACCGGGGAGCTGTTTTTT.

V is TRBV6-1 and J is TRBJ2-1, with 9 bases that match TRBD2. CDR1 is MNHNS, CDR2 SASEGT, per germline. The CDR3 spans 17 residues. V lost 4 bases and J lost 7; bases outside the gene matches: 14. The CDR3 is CASSVPLRAGGRNEQFF. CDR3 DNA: TGTGCCAGCAGTGTTCCCCTTCGGGCGGGAGGGCGTAATGAGCAGTTCTTC.

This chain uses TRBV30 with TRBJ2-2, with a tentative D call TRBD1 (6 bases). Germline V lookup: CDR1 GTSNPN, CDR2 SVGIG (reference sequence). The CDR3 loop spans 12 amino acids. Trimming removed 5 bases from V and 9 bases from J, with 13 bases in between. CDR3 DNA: TGTGCCTGGCAGGACAGTCTTTGGGAGCTGTTTTTT. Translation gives CAWQDSLWELFF.

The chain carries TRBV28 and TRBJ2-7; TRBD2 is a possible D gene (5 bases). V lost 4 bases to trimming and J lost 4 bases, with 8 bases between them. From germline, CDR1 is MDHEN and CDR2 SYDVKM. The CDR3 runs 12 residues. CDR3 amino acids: CASSSRTYEQYF. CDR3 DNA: TGTGCCAGCAGTTCACGGACTTACGAGCAGTACTTC.

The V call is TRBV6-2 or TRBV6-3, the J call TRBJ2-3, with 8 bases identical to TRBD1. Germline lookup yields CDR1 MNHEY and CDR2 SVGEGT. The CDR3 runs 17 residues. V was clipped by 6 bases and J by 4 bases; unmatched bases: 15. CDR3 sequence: CASSPKQGVVWADTQYF. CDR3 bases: TGTGCCAGCAGCCCTAAACAGGGGGTGGTTTGGGCAGATACGCAGTATTTT.

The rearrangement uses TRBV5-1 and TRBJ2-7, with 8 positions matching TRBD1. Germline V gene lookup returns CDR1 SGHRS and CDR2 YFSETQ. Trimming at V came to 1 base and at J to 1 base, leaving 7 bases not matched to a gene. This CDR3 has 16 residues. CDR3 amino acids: CASSLTGGPRSYEQYF. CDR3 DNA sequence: TGCGCCAGCAGCTTGACAGGGGGTCCCCGGTCCTACGAGCAGTACTTC.

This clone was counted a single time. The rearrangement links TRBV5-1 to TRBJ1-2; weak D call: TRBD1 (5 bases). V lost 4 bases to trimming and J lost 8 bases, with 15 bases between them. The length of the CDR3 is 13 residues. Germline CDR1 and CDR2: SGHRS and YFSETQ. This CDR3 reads CASSPVGGLGYTF. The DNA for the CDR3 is TGCGCCAGCAGCCCCGTGGGGGGGTTAGGCTACACCTTC.

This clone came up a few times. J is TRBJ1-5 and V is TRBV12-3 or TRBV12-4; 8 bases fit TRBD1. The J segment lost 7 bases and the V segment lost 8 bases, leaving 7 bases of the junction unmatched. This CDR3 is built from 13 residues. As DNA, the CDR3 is TGTGCCAGCGGACAGGGATCTAGGCAGCCCCAGCATTTT. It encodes CASGQGSRQPQHF.

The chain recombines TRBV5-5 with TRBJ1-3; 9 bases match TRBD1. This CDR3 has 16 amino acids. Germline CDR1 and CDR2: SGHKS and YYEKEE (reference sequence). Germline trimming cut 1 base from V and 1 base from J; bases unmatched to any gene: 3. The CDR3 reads CASSLPGTGSGNTIYF. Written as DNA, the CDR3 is TGTGCCAGCAGCTTGCCCGGGACAGGGTCTGGAAACACCATATATTTT. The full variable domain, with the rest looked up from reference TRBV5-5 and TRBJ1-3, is DAGVTQSPTHLIKTRGQQVTLRCSPISGHKSVSWYQQVLGQGPQFIFQYYEKEERGRGNFPDRFSARQFPNYSSELNVNALLLGDSALYLCASSLPGTGSGNTIYFGEGSWLTVV.

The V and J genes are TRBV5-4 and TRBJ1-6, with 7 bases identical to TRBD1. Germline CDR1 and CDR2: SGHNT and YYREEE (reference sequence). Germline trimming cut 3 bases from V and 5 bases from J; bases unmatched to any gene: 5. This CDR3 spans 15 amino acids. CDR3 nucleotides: TGTGCCAGCAGCTCACAGGGGTTAGATAATTCACCCCTCCACTTT. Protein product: CASSSQGLDNSPLHF.

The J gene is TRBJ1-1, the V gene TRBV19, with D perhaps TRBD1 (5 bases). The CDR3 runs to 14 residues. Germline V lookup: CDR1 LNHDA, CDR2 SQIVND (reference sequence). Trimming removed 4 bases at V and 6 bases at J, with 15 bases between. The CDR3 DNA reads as TGTGCCAGTAGTACCGGGACTGGAAGGGCTGAAGCTTTCTTT. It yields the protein CASSTGTGRAEAFF.

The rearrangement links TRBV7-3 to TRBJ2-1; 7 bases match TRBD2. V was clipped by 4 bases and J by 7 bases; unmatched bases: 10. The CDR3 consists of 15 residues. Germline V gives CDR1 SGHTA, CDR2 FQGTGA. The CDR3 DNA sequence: TGTGCCAGCAGCTCCTCTAGCGGAGCGAATAATGAGCAGTTCTTC. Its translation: CASSSSSGANNEQFF.

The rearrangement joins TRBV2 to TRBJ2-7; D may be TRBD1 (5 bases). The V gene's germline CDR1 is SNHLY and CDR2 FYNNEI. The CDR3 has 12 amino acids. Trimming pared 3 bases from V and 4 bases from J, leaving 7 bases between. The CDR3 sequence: CASSEQGYEQYF. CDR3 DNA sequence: TGTGCCAGCAGTGAGCAGGGTTACGAGCAGTACTTC.

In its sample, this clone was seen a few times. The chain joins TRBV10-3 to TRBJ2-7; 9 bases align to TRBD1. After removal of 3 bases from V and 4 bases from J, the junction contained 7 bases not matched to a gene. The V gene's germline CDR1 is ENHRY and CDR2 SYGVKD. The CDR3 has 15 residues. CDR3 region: CAISDAGTGLYEQYF. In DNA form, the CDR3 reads TGTGCCATCAGTGACGCCGGGACAGGGCTGTACGAGCAGTACTTC.

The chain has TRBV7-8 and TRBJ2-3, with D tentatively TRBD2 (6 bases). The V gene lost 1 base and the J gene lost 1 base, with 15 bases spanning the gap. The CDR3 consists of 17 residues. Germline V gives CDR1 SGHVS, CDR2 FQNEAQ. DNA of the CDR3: TGTGCCAGCAGCTTAGGATCCGGGAGCCTCGGCACAGATACGCAGTATTTT. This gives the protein CASSLGSGSLGTDTQYF.